The TCR beta chain described here comes from a study of cytotoxic CD8 clonotypes in ibrutinib-treated CLL. The table came from immunoSEQ multiplex PCR; TCRdb's copy has only in-frame clones and leaves some out. Of hundreds of thousands of clones in the sample, about 61% were seen once. Study findings and constraints: The clonality rise at ibrutinib response reflected private clonotype expansion.

This clone has only a few counts. Its specificity is unknown. The CDR3 loop spans 14 amino acids. Trimming cost V 4 bases and J 7 bases; bases outside gene matches: 8. Germline CDR1 and CDR2: MNHEY and SMNVEV (reference sequence). The genes are TRBV27 and TRBJ1-2, with 8 positions matching TRBD1. The source of this sequence is a human donor with chronic lymphocytic leukemia. The material sequenced was PBMCs, taken after 36 months of ibrutinib treatment. As DNA, the CDR3 is TGTGCCAGCAGTTCTATCGCAGGGGGCCGTGGCTACACCTTC. Amino acids: CASSSIAGGRGYTF.